A single sample is the source of the 30 T cell receptor beta chains below, sequenced in a study of beta chain features in type 1 diabetes. The isolated RNA, all of it, was reverse transcribed, so expressed TCRB transcripts were what got sequenced. Sequencing was performed with immunoSEQ multiplex PCR; in TCRdb, only in-frame clones are kept and a portion is missing. The data show 400,000 to 600,000 clones, roughly 31% seen once. The source material was naive CD4+ T cells from blood. The receptors shown here come from a man aged 18 to 29 in good health.

The genes are TRBV18 and TRBJ2-3, with D possibly being TRBD1 (5 bases). CDR3 length: 15 amino acids. Germline CDR1 reads KGHSH; CDR2 reads LQKENI. The V and J ends lost 6 bases and 6 bases respectively, with 19 bases between them. The CDR3 loop reads CASSSDSTYGDTQYF. DNA of the CDR3: TGTGCCAGCTCTTCCGACAGTACCTACGGCGATACGCAGTATTTT.

The chain uses TRBV2 and TRBJ2-5; D remains ambiguous. The germline CDR1 and CDR2 sequences are SNHLY and FYNNEI. This CDR3 contains 16 residues. V was pared by 2 bases and J by 2 bases, with 15 bases between. The CDR3 nucleotides read TGTGCCAGCAGTGAAATCGCGTGGAGCGTACAAGAGACCCAGTACTTC. Translation gives CASSEIAWSVQETQYF.

This clone was counted once. V gene TRBV29-1 combines with J gene TRBJ1-1; D gene unclear. Germline V gene lookup returns CDR1 SQVTM and CDR2 ANQGSEA. The germline V and J ends were trimmed by 5 bases and 10 bases, with 23 bases remaining between them. The CDR3 is made up of 14 amino acids. CDR3 in amino acids: CSVFDLGRWYGAFF. CDR3 DNA sequence: TGCAGCGTTTTCGATTTGGGGAGGTGGTACGGAGCTTTCTTT.

The V and J genes are TRBV7-2 and TRBJ2-3; 13 nucleotides align to TRBD2. Germline V CDR1 and CDR2: SGHTA, FQGNSA. This CDR3 region has 16 residues. Trimming cost V 5 bases and J 5 bases; bases outside gene matches: 7. The CDR3, as DNA: TGTGCCAGCAGCCCGACTAGCGGGAGGTCGAAAGATACGCAGTATTTT. Its protein product is CASSPTSGRSKDTQYF.

Notes on this clone: The same CDR3 can be traced to other DNA sequences in this sample. The chain couples TRBV20-1 to TRBJ2-7; D is undetermined. The length of the CDR3 is 11 residues. V dropped 3 bases and J dropped 2 bases, with 5 bases sitting between them. Germline assignment: CDR1 DFQATT and CDR2 SNEGSKA (reference sequence). CDR3 nucleotides: TGCAGTGCTAGGGGTCCCTACGAGCAGTACTTC. It specifies CSARGPYEQYF.

This clone came up a few times. Other nucleotide sequences from this sample produce the same CDR3. CDR3 nucleotide sequence: TGTGCCTGGAGTGTACCAGGGTTGAACACTGAAGCTTTCTTT. This gives the protein CAWSVPGLNTEAFF. This rearrangement joins TRBV30 to TRBJ1-1, with D possibly TRBD1 on 5 matching bases. The CDR3 loop spans 14 amino acids. Trimming removed 0 bases at V and 0 bases at J, with 8 bases between. Germline V gene data show CDR1 as GTSNPN and CDR2 as SVGIG (reference sequence).

The chain employs TRBV5-1 and TRBJ2-1, with unresolved D. The germline V gene encodes CDR1 SGHRS and CDR2 YFSETQ. V was clipped by 1 base and J by 0 bases, with 11 bases between them. The CDR3 totals 16 residues. The CDR3 DNA is TGCGCCAGCAGCTTGCTTGGCGGAAGCTCCTACAATGAGCAGTTCTTC. The encoded protein is CASSLLGGSSYNEQFF.

This clone was counted only a few times. The chain uses TRBV4-1 and TRBJ2-7; possibly TRBD1 for D (6 bases). Germline V gene lookup returns CDR1 MGHRA and CDR2 YSYEKL. V gave up 1 base and J gave up 4 bases, with 26 bases separating them. The CDR3 totals 19 residues. In DNA form, the CDR3 reads TGCGCCAGCAGCCAAGGGGGGCAGGTGAGGGACGGGCGCCGATACGAGCAGTACTTC. Translated, it gives CASSQGGQVRDGRRYEQYF.

The DNA of the CDR3 is TGTGCCAGCAGCCAAGACCGGGAGAGAGGCAAAAACATTCAGTACTTC. This codes for CASSQDRERGKNIQYF. This chain links TRBV4-2 with TRBJ2-4; a possible D gene is TRBD2 (6 bases). The germline V gene has CDR1 LGHNA and CDR2 YNFKEQ. This CDR3 spans 16 amino acids. Trimming stripped 0 bases from V and 3 bases from J, with 12 bases between.

The chain recombines TRBV5-1 with TRBJ2-1; 11 bases map to TRBD1. The CDR3 extends over 16 amino acids. The V gene end was trimmed by 4 bases and the J gene end by 0 bases; junction bases not matched to a gene: 3. CDR1 is SGHRS and CDR2 is YFSETQ in the germline V gene. The CDR3 nucleotides read TGCGCCAGCAGCCCCGGGACAGGGGGCTCCTACAATGAGCAGTTCTTC. This codes for CASSPGTGGSYNEQFF.

The chain couples TRBV30 to TRBJ2-7; TRBD1 might be the D (6 bases). Trimming removed 7 bases from V and 0 bases from J, with 13 bases in between. The CDR3 has 13 amino acids. Germline-derived CDR1 and CDR2 are GTSNPN and SVGIG (reference sequence). DNA for the CDR3: TGTGCCTCCGACAGGATGAGCTCCTACGAGCAGTACTTC. This gives the protein CASDRMSSYEQYF.

The chain couples TRBV6-5 to TRBJ2-7; D is possibly TRBD1 or TRBD2 (5 bases each). This CDR3 has 15 residues. CDR1 and CDR2 from the germline V gene are MNHEY and SVGAGI. With 6 bases removed from V and 0 bases from J, the gap between germline ends came to 15 bases. The CDR3 here is CASSRDGHSSYEQYF. Here the CDR3 DNA reads TGTGCCAGCAGCAGGGACGGCCATTCCTCCTACGAGCAGTACTTC.

This clone was counted only a few times. CDR3 loop: CASSRGGVGYTF. The CDR3 DNA is TGCGCCAGCAGCCGTGGGGGCGTAGGCTACACCTTC. The chain carries TRBV4-1 and TRBJ1-2; TRBD1 might be the D (6 bases). The CDR3 is 12 residues long. The V end was cut by 4 bases, the J end by 8 bases, with 11 bases between. Looked up from germline, CDR1 is MGHRA and CDR2 is YSYEKL.

DNA of the CDR3: TGTGCCAGCAGCCCACTCGGAGGCGCAGATACGCAGTATTTT. Its translation: CASSPLGGADTQYF. This chain uses TRBV7-2 with TRBJ2-3, with TRBD2 as a possible D gene (5 bases). V lost 5 bases to trimming and J lost 4 bases, with 13 bases between them. This CDR3 comprises 14 residues. Germline V CDR1 and CDR2: SGHTA, FQGNSA.

The rearrangement links TRBV4-3 to TRBJ2-7, with 9 nucleotides matching TRBD2. The CDR3 loop spans 16 amino acids. V dropped 1 base and J dropped 2; count of bases not matched to a gene: 6. The V gene's germline CDR1 is LGHNA and CDR2 YSLEER. The CDR3 coding sequence is TGCGCCAGCAGCCAAGCGGGACTAGCTCTTACCTACGAGCAGTACTTC. It translates to CASSQAGLALTYEQYF.

The rearrangement joins TRBV6-6 to TRBJ2-5, with D uncertain. Germline CDR1 and CDR2: MNHNY and SVGAGI (reference sequence). The CDR3 runs to 12 residues. The CDR3 loop reads CASDNSEGTQYF. The DNA for the CDR3 is TGTGCGAGCGACAACTCGGAAGGGACCCAGTACTTC.

This chain connects TRBV4-3 to TRBJ2-5, with D unresolved. This CDR3 comprises 14 residues. CDR1 is LGHNA and CDR2 is YSLEER in the germline V gene. With 0 bases removed from V and 7 bases from J, the gap between germline ends came to 12 bases. The CDR3 DNA reads as TGCGCCAGCAGCCAAGACCCCCTAGATGGGACCCAGTACTTC. Protein product: CASSQDPLDGTQYF.

The chain carries TRBV25-1 and TRBJ2-3, with a tentative D call TRBD1 (6 bases). This CDR3 spans 14 amino acids. V lost 2 bases and J 4 bases, leaving 10 bases between the germline ends. Germline V CDR1 and CDR2: MGHDK, SYGVNS. CDR3 nucleotides: TGTGCCAGCAGTGAACCCAGACAGGCAGATACGCAGTATTTT. Translation: CASSEPRQADTQYF.

A few counts support this clone. CDR3 sequence: CASSQERWYNEQFF. For the CDR3, the DNA is TGCGCCAGCAGCCAAGAGCGGTGGTACAATGAGCAGTTCTTC. The chain is built from TRBV4-3 and TRBJ2-1; unclear D gene. CDR1 is LGHNA and CDR2 is YSLEER in the germline V gene. V was clipped by 0 bases and J by 4 bases, with 7 bases between them. The CDR3 runs 14 residues.

This clone has only a few counts. This chain connects TRBV29-1 to TRBJ2-1; 7 positions match TRBD2. The germline gives CDR1 SQVTM, CDR2 ANQGSEA. The V gene end was trimmed by 1 base and the J gene end by 2 bases; junction bases not matched to a gene: 11. CDR3 length: 17 amino acids. DNA for the CDR3: TGCAGCGTTGAAGGGCGGGAGACGATGTCCGCCTACAATGAGCAGTTCTTC. Encoded protein: CSVEGRETMSAYNEQFF.

This chain links TRBV27 with TRBJ2-7; the D call may be TRBD1 or TRBD2 (5 bases each). V gave up 6 bases and J gave up 2 bases, with 14 bases separating them. CDR1 MNHEY and CDR2 SMNVEV come from the germline V gene (reference sequence). CDR3 length equals 14 residues. CDR3 protein: CASSRRVGAYEQYF. The CDR3 nucleotides are TGTGCCAGCAGCCGAAGGGTGGGGGCCTACGAGCAGTACTTC.

In this sample, this clone turned up a few times. This sequence joins TRBV21-1 and TRBJ1-3. TRBV21-1 is marked as a pseudogene. The CDR3 extends over 16 amino acids. CDR3 region: CASSKNAGWSGNTIYF. The CDR3 DNA follows: TGTGCCAGCAGCAAAAACGCGGGATGGTCTGGAAACACCATATATTTT.

The gene calls are TRBV14 and TRBJ2-3; tentative D call: TRBD2 (5 bases). Per germline, CDR1 SGHDN and CDR2 FVKESK. CDR3 length: 16 residues. Trimming removed 4 bases at V and 4 bases at J, with 18 bases between. CDR3 region: CASSLSVIPGADTQYF. CDR3 sequence (DNA): TGTGCCAGCAGCCTTTCGGTCATTCCCGGGGCAGATACGCAGTATTTT.

This clone was picked up a small number of times. The chain has TRBV30 and TRBJ1-1; maybe TRBD1 (5 bases). The V gene lost 5 bases and the J gene lost 11 bases, with 15 bases spanning the gap. The V gene's germline CDR1 is GTSNPN and CDR2 SVGIG (reference sequence). This CDR3 has 11 residues. The CDR3 DNA reads TGTGCCTGGGGACCACAGGCTGGGGCTTTCTTT. Its translation is CAWGPQAGAFF.

This sequence joins TRBV29-1 and TRBJ1-5, with TRBD1 matching 9 bases. V trimming: 3 bases; J trimming: 6 bases; junction bases outside the gene matches: 0. Germline CDR1 SQVTM, CDR2 ANQGSEA. The CDR3 length is 12 residues. This CDR3 is CSVEGQGQPQHF. The CDR3 nucleotides are TGCAGCGTTGAGGGACAGGGTCAGCCCCAGCATTTT. Looking up the rest from reference TRBV29-1 and TRBJ1-5 gives the full variable domain: SAVISQKPSRDICQRGTSLTIQCQVDSQVTMMFWYRQQPGQSLTLIATANQGSEATYESGFVIDKFPISRPNLTFSTLTVSNMSPEDSSIYLCSVEGQGQPQHFGDGTRLSIL.

The rearrangement joins TRBV18 to TRBJ2-1; D gene unclear. Trimming left V 2 bases short and J 8 bases short, with 13 bases between. Germline loops: CDR1 KGHSH, CDR2 LQKENI. The CDR3 consists of 14 residues. CDR3 bases: TGTGCCAGCTCACCAACGGGTGGTTTCGATGAGCAGTTCTTC. Translated, it gives CASSPTGGFDEQFF. Full variable domain (missing parts from reference TRBV18 and TRBJ2-1): NAGVMQNPRHLVRRRGQEARLRCSPMKGHSHVYWYRQLPEEGLKFMVYLQKENIIDESGMPKERFSAEFPKEGPSILRIQQVVRGDSAAYFCASSPTGGFDEQFFGPGTRLTVL.

This clone was counted a few times. The genes are TRBV30 and TRBJ2-5, with D hard to call. The CDR3 has 12 residues. Between the trimmed V and J ends, which lost 3 bases and 5 bases, there was a span of 10 bases. CDR1 and CDR2 (germline): GTSNPN, SVGIG (reference sequence). The CDR3 nucleotides are TGTGCCTGGAGACAAGACGCGGAGACCCAGTACTTC. It translates to CAWRQDAETQYF.

V gene TRBV7-2 combines with J gene TRBJ2-3; 9 positions agree with TRBD2. With 3 bases clipped from V and 1 base from J, the junction kept 8 bases outside the gene matches. The CDR3 contains 17 residues. The germline V gene encodes CDR1 SGHTA and CDR2 FQGNSA. The CDR3 loop reads CASSLQLAGGGTDTQYF. In DNA, the CDR3 is TGTGCCAGCAGCTTGCAACTAGCGGGTGGGGGCACAGATACGCAGTATTTT.

The genes are TRBV10-3 and TRBJ2-3; 7 bases map to TRBD2. Unmatched junction bases numbered 5, after V lost 0 bases and J lost 2 bases. The germline gives CDR1 ENHRY, CDR2 SYGVKD. The CDR3 has 16 residues. The CDR3 loop reads CAISESTSAYTDTQYF. The CDR3 coding sequence is TGTGCCATCAGTGAGTCAACTAGCGCCTACACAGATACGCAGTATTTT.

The chain couples TRBV30 to TRBJ1-1, with a weak D call TRBD1 (6 bases). V shed 0 bases and J shed 3 bases, with 11 bases lying between them. This CDR3 contains 14 residues. Germline lookup yields CDR1 GTSNPN and CDR2 SVGIG (reference sequence). The CDR3 region has the DNA TGTGCCTGGAGTGTACACAGGGTGGACACTGAAGCTTTCTTT. It codes for CAWSVHRVDTEAFF.